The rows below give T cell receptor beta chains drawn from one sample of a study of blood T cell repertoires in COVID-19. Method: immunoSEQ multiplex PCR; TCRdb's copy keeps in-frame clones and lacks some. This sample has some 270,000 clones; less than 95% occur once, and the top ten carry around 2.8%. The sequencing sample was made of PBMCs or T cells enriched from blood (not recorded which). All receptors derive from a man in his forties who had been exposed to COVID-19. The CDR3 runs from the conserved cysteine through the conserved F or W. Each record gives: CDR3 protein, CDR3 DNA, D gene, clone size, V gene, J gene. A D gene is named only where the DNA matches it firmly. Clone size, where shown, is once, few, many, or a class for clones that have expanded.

CDR3aa: CASSFVGQGAGETQYF
CDR3nt: TGCGCCAGCAGCTTTGTAGGACAGGGGGCGGGAGAGACCCAGTACTTC
d_gene: TRBD1
abundance: .
v_gene: TRBV4-1
j_gene: TRBJ2-5

CDR3aa: CASSLRGMEGTQYF
CDR3nt: TGTGCCAGCAGCTTACGGGGTATGGAGGGTACGCAGTATTTT
d_gene: .
abundance: .
v_gene: TRBV7-9
j_gene: TRBJ2-3

CDR3aa: CASSNYRDTEAFF
CDR3nt: TGTGCCAGCAGCAATTACAGGGACACTGAAGCTTTCTTT
d_gene: .
abundance: .
v_gene: TRBV7-9
j_gene: TRBJ1-1

CDR3aa: CASSNAQFNQPQHF
CDR3nt: TGTGCCAGCAGTAATGCACAGTTCAATCAGCCCCAGCATTTT
d_gene: .
abundance: .
v_gene: TRBV28
j_gene: TRBJ1-5

CDR3aa: CASSQDSNETGGLGGTQYF
CDR3nt: TGTGCCAGCAGCCAAGATTCTAATGAGACAGGGGGACTCGGGGGGACCCAGTACTTC
d_gene: TRBD1
abundance: .
v_gene: TRBV4-2
j_gene: TRBJ2-5

CDR3aa: CASSSRDRDKVLNTEAFF
CDR3nt: TGTGCCAGCAGCTCCCGGGACAGGGACAAGGTGTTGAACACTGAAGCTTTCTTT
d_gene: TRBD1
abundance: .
v_gene: TRBV11-2
j_gene: TRBJ1-1

CDR3aa: CASSDRPPTNYGYTF
CDR3nt: TGCGCCAGCAGTGACAGGCCGCCTACTAACTATGGCTACACCTTC
d_gene: .
abundance: .
v_gene: TRBV10-2
j_gene: TRBJ1-2

CDR3aa: CATSDLGTGRNEQFF
CDR3nt: TGTGCCACCAGTGATCTCGGGACAGGGAGAAATGAGCAGTTCTTC
d_gene: TRBD1
abundance: .
v_gene: TRBV24-1
j_gene: TRBJ2-1

CDR3aa: CASSEQEQSYEQYF
CDR3nt: TGTGCCAGCAGTGAACAGGAACAATCCTACGAGCAGTACTTC
d_gene: .
abundance: .
v_gene: TRBV6-1
j_gene: TRBJ2-7

CDR3aa: CATSERGRTGELFF
CDR3nt: TGTGCCACCAGCGAGCGGGGGAGAACCGGGGAGCTGTTTTTT
d_gene: TRBD2
abundance: .
v_gene: TRBV24-1
j_gene: TRBJ2-2

CDR3aa: CASSFGPGEGAFF
CDR3nt: TGTGCCAGCAGCTTTGGGCCAGGGGAGGGAGCTTTCTTT
d_gene: .
abundance: .
v_gene: TRBV7-2
j_gene: TRBJ1-1

CDR3aa: CSASDWNEQFF
CDR3nt: TGCAGTGCTTCAGACTGGAATGAGCAGTTCTTC
d_gene: .
abundance: .
v_gene: TRBV20-1
j_gene: TRBJ2-1

CDR3aa: CASSPVRGGTEAFF
CDR3nt: TGCGCCAGCAGCCCTGTTCGGGGGGGCACTGAAGCTTTCTTT
d_gene: .
abundance: .
v_gene: TRBV4-1
j_gene: TRBJ1-1

CDR3aa: CASSSSPANYGYTF
CDR3nt: TGTGCCAGCAGTTCTAGTCCAGCAAACTATGGCTACACCTTC
d_gene: .
abundance: .
v_gene: TRBV27
j_gene: TRBJ1-2

CDR3aa: CASSPAGGGGYGYTF
CDR3nt: TGTGCCAGTAGCCCTGCGGGGGGTGGTGGCTATGGCTACACCTTC
d_gene: .
abundance: .
v_gene: TRBV19
j_gene: TRBJ1-2

CDR3aa: CASSPLMGFSGELFF
CDR3nt: TGTGCCAGTAGTCCCCTAATGGGCTTCTCCGGGGAGCTGTTTTTT
d_gene: .
abundance: once
v_gene: TRBV19
j_gene: TRBJ2-2

CDR3aa: CASSRTPGTGWGEQYF
CDR3nt: TGTGCCAGTAGTCGCACCCCGGGGACAGGTTGGGGAGAGCAGTACTTC
d_gene: TRBD1
abundance: .
v_gene: TRBV19
j_gene: TRBJ2-7

CDR3aa: CASRELAGVAGELFF
CDR3nt: TGTGCCAGCAGGGAACTAGCGGGAGTAGCCGGGGAGCTGTTTTTT
d_gene: TRBD2
abundance: .
v_gene: TRBV27
j_gene: TRBJ2-2

CDR3aa: CASSSGLAGGEQYF
CDR3nt: TGTGCCAGCAGCTCGGGACTAGCGGGTGGGGAGCAGTACTTC
d_gene: TRBD2
abundance: once
v_gene: TRBV11-2
j_gene: TRBJ2-7

CDR3aa: CASSLSEVRLAYGETQYF
CDR3nt: TGTGCCAGCAGCTTATCTGAAGTGCGACTAGCTTATGGAGAGACCCAGTACTTC
d_gene: TRBD2
abundance: .
v_gene: TRBV11-3
j_gene: TRBJ2-5

CDR3aa: CASSERGAGYTF
CDR3nt: TGTGCCAGCAGTGAACGGGGGGCGGGCTACACCTTC
d_gene: .
abundance: .
v_gene: TRBV2
j_gene: TRBJ1-2

CDR3aa: CASSEMGGTSGELFF
CDR3nt: TGTGCCAGCAGTGAAATGGGGGGTACTAGCGGGGAGCTGTTTTTT
d_gene: .
abundance: .
v_gene: TRBV25-1
j_gene: TRBJ2-2

CDR3aa: CASSWGDRGTGNTIYF
CDR3nt: TGTGCCAGCAGCTGGGGGGACAGAGGAACTGGAAACACCATATATTTT
d_gene: TRBD1
abundance: .
v_gene: TRBV11-2
j_gene: TRBJ1-3

CDR3aa: CASSQPEDREQFF
CDR3nt: TGTGCCAGCAGCCAACCAGAAGACAGGGAGCAGTTCTTC
d_gene: .
abundance: .
v_gene: TRBV3-1/TRBV3-2
j_gene: TRBJ2-1

CDR3aa: CASSLQGQGTEAFF
CDR3nt: TGCGCCAGCAGCCTACAGGGACAGGGCACTGAAGCTTTCTTT
d_gene: TRBD1
abundance: .
v_gene: TRBV5-1
j_gene: TRBJ1-1

CDR3aa: CASSLRYTGTSYHEQYF
CDR3nt: TGCGCCAGCAGCCTGAGATATACCGGGACTAGCTACCACGAGCAGTACTTC
d_gene: TRBD2
abundance: .
v_gene: TRBV5-1
j_gene: TRBJ2-7

CDR3aa: CASRLAAVGTADYEQYF
CDR3nt: TGTGCCAGCAGATTGGCTGCCGTCGGGACAGCTGATTACGAGCAGTACTTC
d_gene: TRBD1
abundance: .
v_gene: TRBV28
j_gene: TRBJ2-7

CDR3aa: CASSFSQVDEQYF
CDR3nt: TGTGCCAGCAGTTTCAGTCAGGTCGACGAGCAGTACTTC
d_gene: .
abundance: .
v_gene: TRBV12-3/TRBV12-4
j_gene: TRBJ2-7

CDR3aa: CASSQGWTVGTEAFF
CDR3nt: TGTGCCAGCAGCCAAGGATGGACAGTGGGGACTGAAGCTTTCTTT
d_gene: .
abundance: .
v_gene: TRBV28
j_gene: TRBJ1-1